This TCR beta chain was sequenced for a study of CD8 T cells in ankylosing spondylitis. Concerning this clonotype itself: What it binds is unknown.

The CDR3 extends over 13 amino acids. The germline V gene encodes CDR1 MDHEN and CDR2 SYDVKM. V dropped 4 bases and J dropped 5 bases, with 11 bases sitting between them. As the method for making TCR beta libraries, quantitative 5'-RACE with molecular barcodes was used. Via MiXCR, TCRdb re-called the 5' RACE reads, giving one row per CDR3 protein. The data show some 130,000 distinct CDR3 sequences, 6% to 8.5% seen once. Study-level results: Reported data indicate significant enrichment of disease-linked clones within matched ankylosing spondylitis synovial fluid.

This TCR derives from a female donor with ankylosing spondylitis or in good health (not recorded which). Sequenced: blood, either unsorted or a sorted T cell fraction (not recorded which). The chain couples TRBV28 to TRBJ1-1, with D possibly being TRBD1 (5 bases). The CDR3 reads CASSSGVRTEAFF. As DNA, the CDR3 is TGTGCCAGCAGTTCGGGGGTGAGGACTGAAGCTTTCTTT. Drawing the rest from reference TRBV28 and TRBJ1-1, the complete variable domain is DVKVTQSSRYLVKRTGEKVFLECVQDMDHENMFWYRQDPGLGLRLIYFSYDVKMKEKGDIPEGYSVSREKKERFSLILESASTNQTSMYLCASSSGVRTEAFFGQGTRLTVV.